The clone carrying this T cell receptor (beta chain) was seen many times. Its antigen is unidentified. TCRdb reprocessed the reads via MiXCR and lists one record per CDR3 protein. In the table there are a few hundred thousand distinct CDR3 sequences, around 25% of which are singletons. The source of the sample is a study of T cell repertoires in cytomegalovirus infection. V lost 4 bases and J lost 2; bases outside the gene matches: 10. This CDR3 is built from 19 residues. Germline assignment: CDR1 MNHEY and CDR2 SVGAGI. J is TRBJ2-2 and V is TRBV6-5, with TRBD2 matching 13 bases. The clonotype originates from a human donor in good health (CMV status not recorded). Some clones in this sample may be carry-over from other donors' samples. Source: cultured PBMCs, taken from culture after CMV antigen stimulation. As DNA, the CDR3 is TGTGCCAGCAGTTCCCCATTGGGACTAGCGGGATCTAACACCGGGGAGCTGTTTTTT. It yields the protein CASSSPLGLAGSNTGELFF.